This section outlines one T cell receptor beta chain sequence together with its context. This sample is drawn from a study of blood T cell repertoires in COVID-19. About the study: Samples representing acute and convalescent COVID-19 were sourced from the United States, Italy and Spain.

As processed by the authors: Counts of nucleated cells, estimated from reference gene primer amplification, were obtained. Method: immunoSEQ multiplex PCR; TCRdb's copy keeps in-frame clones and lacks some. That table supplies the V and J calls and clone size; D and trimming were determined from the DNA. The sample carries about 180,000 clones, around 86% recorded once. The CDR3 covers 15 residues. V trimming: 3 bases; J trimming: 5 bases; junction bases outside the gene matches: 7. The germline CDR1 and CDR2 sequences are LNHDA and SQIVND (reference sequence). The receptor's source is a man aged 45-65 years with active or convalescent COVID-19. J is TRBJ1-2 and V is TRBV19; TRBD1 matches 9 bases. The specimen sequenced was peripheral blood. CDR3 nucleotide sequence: TGTGCCAGTAGTATCGGGACAGGGCCTTCATATGGCTACACCTTC. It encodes CASSIGTGPSYGYTF.